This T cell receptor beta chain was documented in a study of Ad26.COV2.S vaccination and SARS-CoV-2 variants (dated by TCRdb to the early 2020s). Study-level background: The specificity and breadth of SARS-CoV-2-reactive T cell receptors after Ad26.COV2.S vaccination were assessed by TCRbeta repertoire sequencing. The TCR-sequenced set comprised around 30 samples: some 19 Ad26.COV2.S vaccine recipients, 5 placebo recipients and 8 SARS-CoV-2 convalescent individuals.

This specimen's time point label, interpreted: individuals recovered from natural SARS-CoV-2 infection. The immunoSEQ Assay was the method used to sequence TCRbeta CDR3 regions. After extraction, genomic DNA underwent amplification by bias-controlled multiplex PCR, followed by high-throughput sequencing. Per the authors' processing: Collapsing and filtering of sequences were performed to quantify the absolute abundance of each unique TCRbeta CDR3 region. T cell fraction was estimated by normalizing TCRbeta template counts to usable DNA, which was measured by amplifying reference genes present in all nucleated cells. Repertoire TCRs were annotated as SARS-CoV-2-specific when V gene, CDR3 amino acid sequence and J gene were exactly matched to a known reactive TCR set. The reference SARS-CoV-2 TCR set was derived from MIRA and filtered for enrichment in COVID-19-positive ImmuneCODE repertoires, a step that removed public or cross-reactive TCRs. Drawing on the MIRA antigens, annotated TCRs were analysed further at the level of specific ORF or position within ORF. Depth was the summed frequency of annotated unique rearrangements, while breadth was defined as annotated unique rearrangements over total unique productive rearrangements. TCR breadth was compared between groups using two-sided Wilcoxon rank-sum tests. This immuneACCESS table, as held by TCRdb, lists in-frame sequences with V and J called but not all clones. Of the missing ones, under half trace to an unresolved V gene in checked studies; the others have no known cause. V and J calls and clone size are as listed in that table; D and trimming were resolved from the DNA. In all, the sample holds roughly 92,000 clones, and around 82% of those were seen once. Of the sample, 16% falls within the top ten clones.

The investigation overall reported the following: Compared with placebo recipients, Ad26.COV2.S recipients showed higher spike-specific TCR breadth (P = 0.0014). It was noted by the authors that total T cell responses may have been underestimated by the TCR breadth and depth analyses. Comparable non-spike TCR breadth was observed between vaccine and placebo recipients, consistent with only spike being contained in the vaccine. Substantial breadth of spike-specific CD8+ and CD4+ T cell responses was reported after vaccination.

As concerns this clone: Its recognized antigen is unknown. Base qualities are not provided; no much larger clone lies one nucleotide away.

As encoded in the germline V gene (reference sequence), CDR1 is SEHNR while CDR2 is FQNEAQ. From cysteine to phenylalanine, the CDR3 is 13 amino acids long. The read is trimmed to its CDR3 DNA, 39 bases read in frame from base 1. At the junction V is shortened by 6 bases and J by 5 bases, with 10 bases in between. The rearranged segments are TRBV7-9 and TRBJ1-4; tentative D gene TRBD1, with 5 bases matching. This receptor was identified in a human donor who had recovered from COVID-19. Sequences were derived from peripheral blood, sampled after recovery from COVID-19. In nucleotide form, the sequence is TGTGCCAGCAGTGGCAGGGTGAATGAAAAACTGTTTTTT. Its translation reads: CASSGRVNEKLFF.